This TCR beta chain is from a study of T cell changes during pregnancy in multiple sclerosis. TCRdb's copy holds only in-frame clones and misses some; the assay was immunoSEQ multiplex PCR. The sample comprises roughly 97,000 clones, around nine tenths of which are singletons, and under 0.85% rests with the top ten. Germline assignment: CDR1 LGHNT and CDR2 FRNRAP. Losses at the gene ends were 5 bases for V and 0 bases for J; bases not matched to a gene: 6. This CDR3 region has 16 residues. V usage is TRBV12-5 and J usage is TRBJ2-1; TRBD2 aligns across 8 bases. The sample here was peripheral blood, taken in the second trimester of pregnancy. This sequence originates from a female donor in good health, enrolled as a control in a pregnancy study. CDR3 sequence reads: CASGPPGGSSYNEQFF. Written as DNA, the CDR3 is TGTGCTAGTGGTCCCCCGGGGGGGAGCTCCTACAATGAGCAGTTCTTC.